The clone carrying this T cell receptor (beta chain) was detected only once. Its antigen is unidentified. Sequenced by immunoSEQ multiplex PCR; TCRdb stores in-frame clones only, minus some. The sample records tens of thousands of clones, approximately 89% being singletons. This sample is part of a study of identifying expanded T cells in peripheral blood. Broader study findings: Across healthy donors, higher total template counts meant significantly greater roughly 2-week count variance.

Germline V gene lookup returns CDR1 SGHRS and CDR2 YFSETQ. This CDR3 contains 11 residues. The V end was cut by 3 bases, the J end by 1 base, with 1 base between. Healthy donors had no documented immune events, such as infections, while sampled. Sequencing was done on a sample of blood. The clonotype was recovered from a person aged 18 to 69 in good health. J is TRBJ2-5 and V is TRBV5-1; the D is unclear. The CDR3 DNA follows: TGCGCCAGCAGCTCCCAAGAGACCCAGTACTTC. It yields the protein CASSSQETQYF. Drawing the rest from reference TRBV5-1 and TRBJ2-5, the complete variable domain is KAGVTQTPRYLIKTRGQQVTLSCSPISGHRSVSWYQQTPGQGLQFLFEYFSETQRNKGNFPGRFSGRQFSNSRSEMNVSTLELGDSALYLCASSSQETQYFGPGTRLLVL.